This T cell receptor (beta chain) was retrieved from a study of cytomegalovirus exposure and HLA in healthy donors. In the study overall: As released early, the data held 75 million to 90 million unique TCRs from HLA-typed donors. General study points: Associated with HLA alleles at 0.05 false discovery rate in a later analysis were 16,951 TCR beta sequences. A later analysis showed HLA-associated TCR beta chains outstripping equally common others in clonal expansion.

The CDR3 has 15 amino acids. Germline CDR1 and CDR2: SGHAT and FQNNGV. Trimming cost V 6 bases and J 8 bases, with 17 bases left between them. It was with 60 Vbeta and 13 Jbeta primers that the PCR ran. The assay was immunoSEQ multiplex PCR, and TCRdb's table has in-frame clones only and misses some. The sample has approximately 160,000 clones, about 77% seen once. As concerns this clone: Its specificity is unknown. Because the CDR3 is missing its conserved closing phenylalanine or tryptophan, this is likely a read error.

This clonotype was obtained from a young man in good health and CMV-seropositive. The sample was PBMCs. This chain connects TRBV11-2 to TRBJ1-6; D remains ambiguous. CDR3 loop: CASRSPGRRDSPLHL. The CDR3 DNA follows: TGTGCCAGCAGGTCCCCCGGGAGACGGGATTCACCCCTCCACCTT.